The rows below give T cell receptor beta chains drawn from one sample of a study of T cell changes during pregnancy in multiple sclerosis. Repertoires were generated with immunoSEQ multiplex PCR, while TCRdb's copy carries only in-frame clones and drops some. Among about 87,000 clones listed, roughly 95% were seen once. Sequencing used peripheral blood, obtained in the third trimester of pregnancy. These receptors all stem from a female donor in good health, enrolled as a control in a pregnancy study. Both conserved end residues are part of each CDR3. The D gene is left open where the match is weak. Clone size is shown for a subset of rows, as once, few, many or a class of expanded clone.

clone size	D gene	J gene	V gene	CDR3 length	CDR3 DNA	CDR3 protein
-	TRBD2	TRBJ2-3	TRBV7-2	16	TGTGCCAGCAGCGTATTTAGCGGGACGGCCAAAGATACGCAGTATTTT	CASSVFSGTAKDTQYF
-	-	TRBJ2-1	TRBV25-1	16	TGTGCCAGCAGTGACGGCCGAACACAGTCCTACAATGAGCAGTTCTTC	CASSDGRTQSYNEQFF
-	-	TRBJ2-5	TRBV27	15	TGTGCCAGCAGCGATGCGAACGGGAGTTATGAGACCCAGTACTTC	CASSDANGSYETQYF
-	-	TRBJ1-1	TRBV27	14	TGTGCCAGCACCTTGGGGGGGCCGGGGACTGAAGCTTTCTTT	CASTLGGPGTEAFF
-	-	TRBJ2-7	TRBV19	15	TGTGCCAGTAGTATGGGGCTTTACAGCTCCTACGAGCAGTACTTC	CASSMGLYSSYEQYF
few	-	TRBJ1-1	TRBV9	14	TGTGCCAGCAGCGTATCGGGACAGAACACTGAAGCTTTCTTT	CASSVSGQNTEAFF
-	-	TRBJ1-3	TRBV28	15	TGTGCCAGCAGTCCTCCTCTGGGCCGAGGAAACACCATATATTTT	CASSPPLGRGNTIYF
-	-	TRBJ2-5	TRBV20-1	11	TGCAGTGCTATAGACCAGGAGACCCAGTACTTC	CSAIDQETQYF
-	-	TRBJ1-2	TRBV6-1	14	TGTGCCAGCAGACAGGCGGACACTATTTATGGCTACACCTTC	CASRQADTIYGYTF
-	-	TRBJ2-1	TRBV7-9	14	TGTGCCAGCAGCTTTCCCCCCCTTCACAATGAGCAGTTCTTC	CASSFPPLHNEQFF
-	-	TRBJ1-3	TRBV6-1	14	TGTGCCAGCAGAGTCGGGGAGAAAGGAAACACCATATATTTT	CASRVGEKGNTIYF
-	-	TRBJ2-7	TRBV7-9	17	TGTGCCAGCAGCTTACAAACTTCGACAGGCCCTACGGACGAGCAGTACTTC	CASSLQTSTGPTDEQYF
-	-	TRBJ2-1	TRBV27	14	TGTGCCAGCAGTTTATCGCACGCGTACAATGAGCAGTTCTTC	CASSLSHAYNEQFF
-	-	TRBJ2-1	TRBV4-1	16	TGCGCCAGCAGCCCGGCCACGTCGGGCTCCTACAATGAGCAGTTCTTC	CASSPATSGSYNEQFF
-	TRBD1	TRBJ2-2	TRBV5-6	15	TGTGCCAGCAGCTCCGACAGGGGCCAGACCGGGGAGCTGTTTTTT	CASSSDRGQTGELFF
once	TRBD2	TRBJ2-2	TRBV7-7	15	TGTGCCAGCAGCTCTGGACTAGCGGGGACCGGGGAGCTGTTTTTT	CASSSGLAGTGELFF
-	-	TRBJ2-1	TRBV14	17	TGTGCCAGCAGCCAAGGTGGCCCGTGGAAGCGGCTCAATGAGCAGTTCTTC	CASSQGGPWKRLNEQFF
once	-	TRBJ1-3	TRBV4-1	15	TGCGCCAGCAGCCCGGCAGGGGCGTCGGGAAACACCATATATTTT	CASSPAGASGNTIYF
-	-	TRBJ2-3	TRBV7-9	12	TGTGCCGCAGGGGTCAGCACAGATACGCAGTATTTT	CAAGVSTDTQYF
-	-	TRBJ1-2	TRBV5-8	14	TGTGCCAGCAGCCCCCCCGGGGGTAACTATGGCTACACCTTC	CASSPPGGNYGYTF
-	TRBD2	TRBJ2-7	TRBV5-4	15	TGTGCCAGCAGCTTGGCCGGGGGCGGGAGGCGGGAGCAGTACTTC	CASSLAGGGRREQYF
-	-	TRBJ2-5	TRBV5-6	13	TGTGCCAGCAGCTTGGTCAGTAAAGAGACCCAGTACTTC	CASSLVSKETQYF
-	TRBD2	TRBJ2-1	TRBV18	18	TGTGCCAGCTCACGTTTCGTGATTGAGCGGGAGTTCGGCGATGAGCAGTTCTTC	CASSRFVIEREFGDEQFF
-	TRBD2	TRBJ2-1	TRBV7-6	14	TGTGCCAGCAGCTTAACTAGCGGTTCAAATGAGCAGTTCTTC	CASSLTSGSNEQFF
-	TRBD2	TRBJ2-1	TRBV7-9	14	TGTGCCAGCACCCGGGAGGTCGGGCTTAATGAGCAGTTCTTC	CASTREVGLNEQFF
-	TRBD1	TRBJ1-2	TRBV5-1	15	TGCGCCAGCAGCCCGGACAGGGGATTATACTATGGCTACACCTTC	CASSPDRGLYYGYTF
-	TRBD1	TRBJ1-1	TRBV2	14	TGTGCCAGCAGAGGTGAACAGGGGAGGACTGAAGCTTTCTTT	CASRGEQGRTEAFF
-	TRBD1	TRBJ2-3	TRBV19	14	TGTGCCAGCCGACGGGACAGGGACACAGATACGCAGTATTTT	CASRRDRDTDTQYF